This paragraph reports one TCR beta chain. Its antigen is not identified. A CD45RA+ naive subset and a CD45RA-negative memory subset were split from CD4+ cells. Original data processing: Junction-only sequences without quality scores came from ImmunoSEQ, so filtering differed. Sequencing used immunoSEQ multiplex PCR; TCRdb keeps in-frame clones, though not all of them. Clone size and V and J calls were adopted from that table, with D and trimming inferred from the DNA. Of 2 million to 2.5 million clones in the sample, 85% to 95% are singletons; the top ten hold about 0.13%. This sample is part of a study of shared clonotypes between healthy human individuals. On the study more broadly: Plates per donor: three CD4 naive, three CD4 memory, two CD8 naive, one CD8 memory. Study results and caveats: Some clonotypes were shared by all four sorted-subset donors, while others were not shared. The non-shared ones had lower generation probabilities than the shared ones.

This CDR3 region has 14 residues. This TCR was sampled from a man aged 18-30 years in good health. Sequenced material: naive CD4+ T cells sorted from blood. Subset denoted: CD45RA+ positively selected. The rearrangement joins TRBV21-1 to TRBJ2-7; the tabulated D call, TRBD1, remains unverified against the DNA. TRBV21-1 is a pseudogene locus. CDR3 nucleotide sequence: TGTGCCAGCAGCATCCCGACAGGGCCCTACGAGCAGTACTTC. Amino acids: CASSIPTGPYEQYF.